These T cell receptor beta chains were read from a single sample in a study of CD8 T cells in ankylosing spondylitis. TCRdb processed the 5' RACE reads anew with MiXCR; each CDR3 protein has one entry. The repertoire has 450,000 to 550,000 distinct CDR3 sequences, about 5.7% of them found once; the top ten carry 3.5%. Input material: blood, either unsorted or a sorted T cell fraction (not recorded which). The receptors were sampled from a male donor with ankylosing spondylitis. Both conserved end residues are part of each CDR3. The order of the fields is clone size, D gene, J gene, V gene, CDR3 protein, CDR3 DNA. D genes are given only for firm matches. Size is omitted from some rows. Given values are once, few, many or a class for expanded clones.

size: .; D: .; J: TRBJ1-1; V: TRBV7-9; CDR3: CASSHAIGGATEAFF; DNA: TGTGCCAGCAGCCATGCAATCGGGGGGGCCACTGAAGCTTTCTTT
size: many; D: TRBD2; J: TRBJ2-5; V: TRBV20-1; CDR3: CSAISGSWETQYF; DNA: TGCAGTGCTATTAGCGGGAGCTGGGAGACCCAGTACTTC
size: once; D: .; J: TRBJ2-5; V: TRBV7-2; CDR3: CASSANRDNQETLYF; DNA: TGTGCCAGCAGCGCCAACCGGGACAACCAAGAGACCCTGTACTTC
size: many; D: TRBD1; J: TRBJ1-5; V: TRBV7-2; CDR3: CASSLVGTGNQPQHF; DNA: TGTGCCAGCAGCTTAGTGGGGACAGGAAATCAGCCCCAGCATTTT
size: many; D: .; J: TRBJ2-1; V: TRBV5-1; CDR3: CASSFLSSSYNEQFF; DNA: TGCGCCAGCAGCTTTTTAAGTAGCTCCTACAATGAGCAGTTCTTC
size: many; D: .; J: TRBJ2-7; V: TRBV5-1; CDR3: CASTSGTSQYF; DNA: TGCGCCAGCACGTCCGGGACCTCGCAGTACTTC
size: few; D: TRBD2; J: TRBJ2-3; V: TRBV20-1; CDR3: CSAGLAGVPPDTQYF; DNA: TGCAGTGCGGGACTAGCGGGGGTCCCCCCAGATACGCAGTATTTT
size: many; D: .; J: TRBJ2-2; V: TRBV5-1; CDR3: CASSPRVGFSANTGELFF; DNA: TGCGCCAGCAGCCCGCGGGTGGGTTTCAGCGCGAACACCGGGGAGCTGTTTTTT
size: few; D: .; J: TRBJ2-1; V: TRBV5-1; CDR3: CASSGVLWAQFF; DNA: TGCGCCAGCAGTGGGGTCCTCTGGGCCCAGTTCTTC
size: .; D: TRBD2; J: TRBJ2-3; V: TRBV10-3; CDR3: CATKEREAPKTDTQYF; DNA: TGTGCCACGAAGGAGCGGGAGGCCCCTAAGACAGATACGCAGTATTTT
size: many; D: .; J: TRBJ2-5; V: TRBV12-3/TRBV12-4; CDR3: CASSPGLQETQYF; DNA: TGTGCCAGCAGTCCCGGACTCCAAGAGACCCAGTACTTC
size: few; D: TRBD2; J: TRBJ2-1; V: TRBV20-1; CDR3: CSARDGREGSYNEQFF; DNA: TGCAGTGCTAGAGATGGGCGGGAGGGCTCCTACAATGAGCAGTTCTTC
size: many; D: .; J: TRBJ2-7; V: TRBV12-3/TRBV12-4; CDR3: CASSPNRYEQYF; DNA: TGTGCCAGCAGCCCAAACAGGTACGAGCAGTACTTC
size: many; D: .; J: TRBJ1-2; V: TRBV29-1; CDR3: CSVEEGYYGYTF; DNA: TGCAGCGTTGAAGAGGGTTACTATGGCTACACCTTC
size: many; D: TRBD2; J: TRBJ2-1; V: TRBV6-4; CDR3: CASSGTSGGANGQFF; DNA: TGTGCCAGCAGTGGGACTAGCGGGGGGGCCAATGGGCAGTTCTTC
size: many; D: .; J: TRBJ1-2; V: TRBV6-1; CDR3: CASSRTNYGYTF; DNA: TGTGCCAGCAGTAGAACTAACTATGGCTACACCTTC
size: many; D: .; J: TRBJ2-5; V: TRBV20-1; CDR3: CSARVTEETQYF; DNA: TGCAGTGCTAGAGTGACCGAAGAGACCCAGTACTTC
size: few; D: .; J: TRBJ2-6; V: TRBV9; CDR3: CASSVDLGSTGANVLTF; DNA: TGTGCCAGCAGCGTAGATCTGGGTTCGACTGGGGCCAACGTCCTGACTTTC
size: many; D: TRBD1; J: TRBJ2-7; V: TRBV12-3/TRBV12-4; CDR3: CASSGTGKSYEQYF; DNA: TGTGCCAGCAGCGGGACAGGGAAATCCTACGAGCAGTACTTC
size: many; D: .; J: TRBJ2-4; V: TRBV14; CDR3: CASSRDFKNIQYF; DNA: TGTGCCAGCAGCCGCGACTTCAAAAACATTCAGTACTTC
size: many; D: .; J: TRBJ2-5; V: TRBV12-3/TRBV12-4; CDR3: CASSSGVQETQYF; DNA: TGTGCCAGCAGTTCAGGGGTTCAAGAGACCCAGTACTTC
size: many; D: TRBD2; J: TRBJ2-2; V: TRBV5-1; CDR3: CASSLTSGRYRANTGELFF; DNA: TGCGCCAGCAGCTTGACTAGCGGGAGGTATCGGGCGAACACCGGGGAGCTGTTTTTT
size: few; D: .; J: TRBJ2-7; V: TRBV11-2; CDR3: CASSLVSGRNYEQYF; DNA: TGTGCCAGCAGCTTGGTCTCAGGGAGGAATTACGAGCAGTACTTC
size: many; D: .; J: TRBJ2-3; V: TRBV10-3; CDR3: CAISENRESTDTQYF; DNA: TGTGCCATCAGCGAAAATCGGGAGAGCACAGATACGCAGTATTTT
size: many; D: .; J: TRBJ2-7; V: TRBV20-1; CDR3: CSARRRPTSYEQYF; DNA: TGCAGTGCTAGAAGGCGACCTACCTCCTACGAGCAGTACTTC
size: .; D: TRBD1; J: TRBJ2-7; V: TRBV5-1; CDR3: CASSPGQSFYEQYF; DNA: TGCGCCAGCAGCCCGGGACAGAGTTTCTACGAGCAGTACTTC
size: many; D: .; J: TRBJ2-6; V: TRBV28; CDR3: CASRVGGFRSGANVLTF; DNA: TGTGCCAGCAGAGTAGGAGGGTTCCGCTCTGGGGCCAACGTCCTGACTTTC
size: .; D: .; J: TRBJ2-3; V: TRBV7-8; CDR3: CASSLAELGRGTDTQYF; DNA: TGTGCCAGCAGCTTAGCGGAGTTGGGGCGGGGCACAGATACGCAGTATTTT
size: many; D: .; J: TRBJ2-5; V: TRBV7-2; CDR3: CASSLSAGEETQYF; DNA: TGTGCCAGCAGCTTATCAGCAGGAGAGGAGACCCAGTACTTC
size: few; D: TRBD1; J: TRBJ2-7; V: TRBV15; CDR3: CATSRDLRGQGAREQYF; DNA: TGTGCCACCAGCAGAGATCTCCGGGGGCAGGGGGCGCGTGAGCAGTACTTC
size: few; D: TRBD1; J: TRBJ2-7; V: TRBV28; CDR3: CASSPQSGTGTYEQYF; DNA: TGTGCCAGCAGTCCCCAATCCGGGACAGGGACCTACGAGCAGTACTTC
size: many; D: TRBD1; J: TRBJ1-2; V: TRBV29-1; CDR3: CSVEAVSGTGANYGYTF; DNA: TGCAGCGTTGAAGCGGTATCCGGGACAGGGGCTAACTATGGCTACACCTTC
size: many; D: .; J: TRBJ2-7; V: TRBV6-1; CDR3: CASRRDVGGATYEQYF; DNA: TGTGCCAGCAGGAGAGATGTTGGGGGTGCAACCTACGAGCAGTACTTC
size: many; D: .; J: TRBJ2-3; V: TRBV20-1; CDR3: CSASSGASGTDTQYF; DNA: TGCAGTGCTAGCTCAGGGGCCTCTGGGACAGATACGCAGTATTTT
size: many; D: TRBD2; J: TRBJ2-1; V: TRBV18; CDR3: CASSPPQGLASHNEQFF; DNA: TGTGCCAGCTCACCACCGCAGGGACTAGCTTCCCACAATGAGCAGTTCTTC
size: many; D: TRBD2; J: TRBJ2-1; V: TRBV6-1; CDR3: CASRAETSFSYNEQFF; DNA: TGTGCCAGCAGGGCGGAGACTAGCTTCTCCTACAATGAGCAGTTCTTC
size: many; D: TRBD1; J: TRBJ1-2; V: TRBV7-2; CDR3: CASSPDGQGFYGYTF; DNA: TGTGCCAGCAGCCCCGATGGACAGGGCTTTTATGGCTACACCTTC
size: many; D: .; J: TRBJ2-7; V: TRBV7-9; CDR3: CASSSRTRPYEQYF; DNA: TGTGCCAGCAGCTCCCGGACTCGGCCCTACGAGCAGTACTTC
size: many; D: TRBD1; J: TRBJ1-2; V: TRBV4-1; CDR3: CASSPGQGSFGYTF; DNA: TGCGCCAGCAGCCCCGGACAGGGGTCGTTTGGCTACACCTTC
size: few; D: TRBD2; J: TRBJ2-3; V: TRBV11-2; CDR3: CASSPRTSGGQSTDTQYF; DNA: TGTGCCAGCAGCCCCCGGACTAGCGGGGGGCAATCCACAGATACGCAGTATTTT